This T cell receptor (beta chain) was identified in a study of blood T cell repertoires in COVID-19. Study details: COVID-19 samples from acute and convalescent phases originated in the United States, Italy and Spain. From T cells, B-cell-depleted T cells, or PBMCs came the material, which was cDNA or gDNA.

V gave up 3 bases and J gave up 6 bases, with 12 bases separating them. This CDR3 has 14 residues. Germline loops: CDR1 KGHSH, CDR2 LQKENI. In the study's own analysis: Amplified reference gene primers provided the basis for estimating nucleated cell counts. TCRdb's table, derived via immunoSEQ multiplex PCR, lists solely in-frame clones and lacks some. The V and J calls and clone size were taken over from that table, and D and trimming were inferred from the DNA. The sample lists 200,000 to 250,000 clones, just over 85% occurring once. This receptor was obtained from a man between 18 and 29 years old with active or convalescent COVID-19. The sequenced sample consisted of peripheral blood. The V gene is TRBV18, the J gene TRBJ1-5; D may be TRBD1 (6 bases). The CDR3 DNA sequence: TGTGCCAGCTCACCTGAACAGGGTAGTCAGCCCCAGCATTTT. Its protein product is CASSPEQGSQPQHF.